This entry lists 27 T cell receptor beta chains sequenced from one sample in a study of blood T cell repertoires in COVID-19. Sequencing used immunoSEQ multiplex PCR; TCRdb keeps in-frame clones, though not all of them. The table includes 100,000 or so clones, about 85% detected once. The sample taken for sequencing was peripheral blood. These receptors all stem from a man between 45 and 60 years old with active COVID-19.

This sequence joins TRBV11-2 and TRBJ2-3, with 11 bases that match TRBD2. The length of the CDR3 is 16 residues. CDR1 and CDR2 (germline): SGHAT, FQNNGV. V gave up 5 bases and J gave up 2 bases; unmatched junction bases: 6. CDR3 residues: CASSRLAGQITDTQYF. CDR3 nucleotide sequence: TGTGCCAGCAGCAGACTAGCGGGGCAGATCACAGATACGCAGTATTTT.

This chain uses TRBV11-3 with TRBJ2-1; 13 bases match TRBD2. The CDR3 spans 16 residues. CDR1 and CDR2 (germline): SGHNT, YENEEA. The ends lost 5 bases at V and 7 bases at J; junction bases unmatched: 8. The CDR3 reads CASSPRTSGGKNEQFF. The CDR3 nucleotides are TGTGCCAGCAGCCCGCGGACTAGCGGGGGAAAGAATGAGCAGTTCTTC.

The J gene is TRBJ2-1, the V gene TRBV3-1 (or the pseudogene TRBV3-2); TRBD2 matches 8 bases. The J segment lost 4 bases and the V segment lost 1 base, leaving 0 bases of the junction unmatched. The CDR3 has 14 amino acids. Germline loops: CDR1 LGHDT, CDR2 YNNKEL (reference sequence). The DNA for the CDR3 is TGTGCCAGCAGCCAAGTAGCGGGGTACAATGAGCAGTTCTTC. Translated, it gives CASSQVAGYNEQFF.

The J gene is TRBJ2-4, the V gene TRBV6-6, with 7 nucleotides matching TRBD1. There are 15 residues in the CDR3. CDR1 MNHNY and CDR2 SVGAGI come from the germline V gene (reference sequence). V gave up 5 bases and J gave up 4 bases; unmatched junction bases: 8. The CDR3 loop is CASSHLRQGKNIQYF. In DNA, the CDR3 is TGTGCCAGCAGTCACCTCCGACAGGGTAAAAACATTCAGTACTTC.

The chain is built from TRBV29-1 and TRBJ2-5, with 8 bases identical to TRBD2. Germline trimming cut 6 bases from V and 1 base from J; bases unmatched to any gene: 10. CDR1 and CDR2 (germline): SQVTM, ANQGSEA. The CDR3 runs to 15 residues. The CDR3 DNA reads TGCAGCGTAGGCCTAACGGGGGGGGCCCAAGAGACCCAGTACTTC. This translates into CSVGLTGGAQETQYF.

This clone was seen only once. The rearrangement links TRBV25-1 to TRBJ1-4, with TRBD1 matching 7 bases. The CDR3 contains 16 residues. Losses at the gene ends were 3 bases for V and 6 bases for J; bases not matched to a gene: 10. Germline loops: CDR1 MGHDK, CDR2 SYGVNS. Written as DNA, the CDR3 is TGTGCCAGCAGTGACCTTCGCGGGACAGTTGATGAAAAACTGTTTTTT. It is translated as CASSDLRGTVDEKLFF.

This clone occurred a few times. The chain recombines TRBV7-9 with TRBJ2-7; D not resolved. The CDR3 consists of 14 residues. V lost 3 bases and J lost 0, with 9 bases in between. The germline V gene encodes CDR1 SEHNR and CDR2 FQNEAQ (reference sequence). CDR3 amino acids: CASSFWPNSYEQYF. The CDR3 DNA is TGTGCCAGCAGCTTTTGGCCCAACTCCTACGAGCAGTACTTC.

The chain couples TRBV18 to TRBJ2-2; 7 bases fit TRBD1. With V trimmed by 6 bases and J by 4 bases, 5 bases remained unmatched. Germline-derived CDR1 and CDR2 are KGHSH and LQKENI. This CDR3 is 14 amino acids long. The CDR3 nucleotides are TGTGCCAGCTCCGTACAGGGGACCACCGGGGAGCTGTTTTTT. This translates into CASSVQGTTGELFF. Variable domain in full (rest from reference TRBV18 and TRBJ2-2): NAGVMQNPRHLVRRRGQEARLRCSPMKGHSHVYWYRQLPEEGLKFMVYLQKENIIDESGMPKERFSAEFPKEGPSILRIQQVVRGDSAAYFCASSVQGTTGELFFGEGSRLTVL.

V is TRBV21-1 and J is TRBJ1-1. TRBV21-1 represents a pseudogene. This CDR3 contains 16 residues. CDR3 DNA sequence: TGTGCCAGCAGTGCCCCCCTCGAGGGCCTGAACACTGAAGCTTTCTTT. This encodes CASSAPLEGLNTEAFF.

The chain employs TRBV13 and TRBJ1-1; perhaps TRBD1 as D (5 bases). The germline V and J ends were trimmed by 0 bases and 0 bases, with 11 bases remaining between them. CDR1 and CDR2 (germline): PRHDT, FYEKMQ (reference sequence). The CDR3 sequence is 16 residues long. CDR3 region: CASSLGTETMNTEAFF. CDR3 DNA sequence: TGTGCCAGCAGCTTAGGGACAGAGACCATGAACACTGAAGCTTTCTTT.

The chain uses TRBV7-2 and TRBJ2-2; possible D gene TRBD1, 5 bases. CDR1 and CDR2 from the germline V gene are SGHTA and FQGNSA. V lost 5 bases and J lost 2, with 12 bases in between. This CDR3 comprises 15 residues. CDR3 bases: TGTGCCAGCAGCGGCCGGACAATTAACACCGGGGAGCTGTTTTTT. This codes for CASSGRTINTGELFF.

This chain links TRBV5-8 with TRBJ1-5, with 8 bases fitting TRBD1. With V trimmed by 4 bases and J by 3 bases, 3 bases remained unmatched. Looked up from germline, CDR1 is SGHTS and CDR2 is YDEGEE. The CDR3 is 14 amino acids. The CDR3 region is CASSPTGVNQPQHF. For the CDR3, the DNA is TGTGCCAGCAGCCCGACAGGGGTCAATCAGCCCCAGCATTTT. Supplemented by reference TRBV5-8 and TRBJ1-5, the full variable domain reads EAGVTQSPTHLIKTRGQQATLRCSPISGHTSVYWYQQALGLGLQFLLWYDEGEERNRGNFPPRFSGRQFPNYSSELNVNALELEDSALYLCASSPTGVNQPQHFGDGTRLSIL.

The chain recombines TRBV7-3 with TRBJ2-7; TRBD2 matches at 9 bases. Germline assignment: CDR1 SGHTA and CDR2 FQGTGA. The CDR3 consists of 18 residues. The V and J ends lost 0 bases and 2 bases, in that order; junction bases with no gene match: 11. CDR3 DNA: TGTGCCAGCAGCTTAACCGAAAGCGGGGGGCCGAGACCCTACGAGCAGTACTTC. Encoded protein: CASSLTESGGPRPYEQYF.

The chain carries TRBV2 and TRBJ2-5, with 9 bases lining up with TRBD2. The CDR3 sequence is 14 residues long. J lost 7 bases, V lost 6 bases, and 9 bases had no gene match. Germline-derived CDR1 and CDR2 are SNHLY and FYNNEI. In nucleotides, the CDR3 is TGTGCCAGCAGGGTGACTAGCGGAGTCGGGACCCAGTACTTC. This encodes CASRVTSGVGTQYF. Full variable domain (remainder filled in from reference TRBV2 and TRBJ2-5): EPEVTQTPSHQVTQMGQEVILRCVPISNHLYFYWYRQILGQKVEFLVSFYNNEISEKSEIFDDQFSVERPDGSNFTLKIRSTKLEDSAMYFCASRVTSGVGTQYFGPGTRLLVL.

V usage is TRBV7-3 and J usage is TRBJ1-1; TRBD1 is a possible D gene (6 bases). From germline, CDR1 is SGHTA and CDR2 FQGTGA. Deletions cut 2 bases from V and 0 bases from J, with 13 bases between. This CDR3 spans 16 amino acids. The CDR3 DNA sequence: TGTGCCAGCAGCTTAGGGGCAGGGGCAATGAACACTGAAGCTTTCTTT. It yields the protein CASSLGAGAMNTEAFF. The whole variable domain, filled in from reference TRBV7-3 and TRBJ1-1, reads GAGVSQTPSNKVTEKGKYVELRCDPISGHTALYWYRQSLGQGPEFLIYFQGTGAADDSGLPNDRFFAVRPEGSVSTLKIQRTERGDSAVYLCASSLGAGAMNTEAFFGQGTRLTVV.

This clone was seen only once. The V call is TRBV19, the J call TRBJ1-3, with D unresolved. CDR3 size: 15 residues. V was shortened by 6 bases and J by 0 bases, with 12 bases between the two germline ends. Germline-derived CDR1 and CDR2 are LNHDA and SQIVND (reference sequence). The CDR3 DNA reads TGTGCCAGTAGGGACTTTTCGCTCTCTGGAAACACCATATATTTT. Protein sequence: CASRDFSLSGNTIYF.

This chain uses TRBV6-1 with TRBJ2-2, with a weak D call TRBD1 (6 bases). Per germline, CDR1 MNHNS and CDR2 SASEGT. The CDR3 contains 14 residues. V was pared by 3 bases and J by 2 bases, with 7 bases between. The CDR3 bases are TGTGCCAGCAGTGAGGACAGTAACACCGGGGAGCTGTTTTTT. It encodes CASSEDSNTGELFF.

Here the CDR3 DNA reads TGTGCCAGCGTCGAACCAGGGGACCCCACAGATACGCAGTATTTT. Translating gives CASVEPGDPTDTQYF. This chain connects TRBV11-2 to TRBJ2-3, with a tentative D call TRBD1 (6 bases). Looked up from germline, CDR1 is SGHAT and CDR2 is FQNNGV. The V gene lost 8 bases and the J gene lost 2 bases, with 17 bases spanning the gap. CDR3 length: 15 residues.

The J gene is TRBJ1-1, the V gene TRBV9; no reliable D call. The germline V gene encodes CDR1 SGDLS and CDR2 YYNGEE. With 0 bases removed from V and 0 bases from J, the gap between germline ends came to 9 bases. The CDR3 totals 15 residues. CDR3 region: CASSVDALMNTEAFF. CDR3 nucleotides: TGTGCCAGCAGCGTAGACGCGTTGATGAACACTGAAGCTTTCTTT. Variable domain in full (rest from reference TRBV9 and TRBJ1-1): DSGVTQTPKHLITATGQRVTLRCSPRSGDLSVYWYQQSLDQGLQFLIQYYNGEERAKGNILERFSAQQFPDLHSELNLSSLELGDSALYFCASSVDALMNTEAFFGQGTRLTVV.

The chain is built from TRBV4-2 and TRBJ2-1; 11 nucleotides match TRBD2. This CDR3 region has 16 residues. Trimming took 0 bases from V and 7 from J; bases not matched to a gene: 5. Germline V gene data show CDR1 as LGHNA and CDR2 as YNFKEQ. CDR3: CASSQEGLAGGNEQFF. Written as DNA, the CDR3 is TGTGCCAGCAGCCAAGAGGGTCTAGCGGGGGGAAATGAGCAGTTCTTC.

The V gene is TRBV6-5, the J gene TRBJ2-7; 9 bases agree with TRBD2. There are 15 residues in the CDR3. The germline V gene encodes CDR1 MNHEY and CDR2 SVGAGI. The J segment lost 3 bases and the V segment lost 7 bases, leaving 10 bases of the junction unmatched. The CDR3 here is CASTLLAGAYYEQYF. As DNA, the CDR3 is TGTGCCAGCACCCTGTTAGCGGGGGCTTACTACGAGCAGTACTTC.

The gene calls are TRBV11-2 and TRBJ1-5, with a tentative D call TRBD1 (5 bases). Germline CDR1 SGHAT, CDR2 FQNNGV. The CDR3 consists of 13 residues. Trimming pared 4 bases from V and 6 bases from J, leaving 10 bases between. CDR3 nucleotide sequence: TGTGCCAGCAGCTCCAGGGAGGGTCAGCCCCAGCATTTT. Translated, it gives CASSSREGQPQHF.

The V gene is TRBV13, the J gene TRBJ2-2; D might be TRBD1 (6 bases). The germline gives CDR1 PRHDT, CDR2 FYEKMQ (reference sequence). Trimming shortened V by 5 bases and J by 5 bases, and 18 bases separated the two germline ends. The CDR3 extends over 16 amino acids. The CDR3 region is CASSTRDIEGTGELFF. CDR3 nucleotide sequence: TGTGCCAGCAGCACCAGGGACATCGAGGGGACCGGGGAGCTGTTTTTT.

The V gene is TRBV27, the J gene TRBJ1-1, with D tentatively TRBD1 (5 bases). The CDR3 is 15 residues long. The V and J ends lost 4 bases and 3 bases respectively, with 15 bases between them. Germline CDR1 and CDR2: MNHEY and SMNVEV (reference sequence). CDR3 in amino acids: CASSSPPGVDTEAFF. The CDR3 DNA follows: TGTGCCAGCAGTTCCCCCCCGGGGGTTGACACTGAAGCTTTCTTT.

J is TRBJ2-5 and V is TRBV7-2; D gene unclear. CDR3 length: 13 amino acids. CDR1 SGHTA and CDR2 FQGNSA come from the germline V gene. The V end lost 5 bases, the J end lost 4 bases, and 11 bases lay between the germline ends. CDR3 DNA sequence: TGTGCCAGCAGCGATCCTATGAGAGAGACCCAGTACTTC. Protein: CASSDPMRETQYF.

The rearrangement links TRBV6-5 to TRBJ1-2, with D perhaps TRBD1 (6 bases). Trimming left V 0 bases short and J 8 bases short, with 10 bases between. CDR1 is MNHEY, CDR2 SVGAGI, per germline. The CDR3 is 13 amino acids. Here the CDR3 reads CASSYSVGTGYTF. In DNA, the CDR3 is TGTGCCAGCAGTTACTCTGTGGGGACAGGCTACACCTTC.

This clone was detected only once. This sequence joins TRBV7-2 and TRBJ2-3, with D possibly being TRBD1 (6 bases). The germline V gene has CDR1 SGHTA and CDR2 FQGNSA. The CDR3 spans 17 residues. Trimming shortened V by 4 bases and J by 0 bases, and 17 bases separated the two germline ends. The CDR3 here is CASSYLTWGPSTDTQYF. In DNA, the CDR3 is TGTGCCAGCAGCTATTTAACGTGGGGGCCTAGCACAGATACGCAGTATTTT.